This TCR beta chain originates from a study of vaccination effects on CD4 cells after COVID-19. The wider study: Participants were vaccinated with two doses of either the BNT162b2 or mRNA-1273 vaccine.

The study, taken as a whole, reports: Among infection- and vaccine-induced clones, marked clonal contraction occurred late after vaccination.

Sequencing followed a ViraFEST assay step that expanded antigen-specific CD4+ T cells with viral peptide pools. Once cultured for more than nine days, the cells underwent separation to obtain CD4+ T cells. Vaccinated recipients, who were negative for nucleocapsid antibodies, had no history of SARS-CoV-2 infection. For each well, 1.5 million to 2 million PBMC were cultured with 10 IU/ml IL-2 and 9.5 to 10 ug/ml peptides. IL-2 medium was substituted for half the medium on days 3 and 7. The V end was cut by 4 bases, the J end by 0 bases, with 10 bases between. The CDR3 spans 15 residues. CDR1 is MRHNA, CDR2 SNTAGT, per germline. Remarks on this clone: Antigen unknown.

Using immunoSEQ multiplex PCR, the repertoire was profiled, and TCRdb retains in-frame clones only, with some absent. The sample includes 74,000 or so clones, 80% of them seen just once. V usage is TRBV6-4 and J usage is TRBJ2-1; D not resolved. The sample in question was CD4+ T cells from PBMCs cultured with SARS-CoV-2 spike peptides, obtained before COVID-19 vaccination. This sequence was found in a human donor who received a COVID-19 vaccine. In DNA form, the CDR3 reads TGTGCCAGCAGTGCCCGGACGGGCTCCTACAATGAGCAGTTCTTC. It yields the protein CASSARTGSYNEQFF.